This passage covers 5 T cell receptor beta chains from one sample sequenced in a study of response to subunit inactivated influenza vaccine. One entry per CDR3 protein, called by TCRdb with MiXCR from the RT-PCR reads. Of a few hundred thousand distinct CDR3 sequences listed, 20% to 25% are singletons. Material: PBMCs from blood, obtained less than 22 months after vaccination. Receptor source: a man in his fifties or sixties who received an inactivated influenza vaccine.

The chain combines TRBV12-3 or TRBV12-4 with TRBJ2-3; TRBD2 agrees at 11 bases. The CDR3 covers 15 residues. The J segment lost 7 bases and the V segment lost 7 bases, leaving 10 bases of the junction unmatched. CDR3 in amino acids: CASTISGGAGNTQYF. CDR3 sequence (DNA): TGTGCCAGCACCATTAGCGGGGGGGCCGGGAATACGCAGTATTTT.

The chain links TRBV5-4 to TRBJ2-5; unclear D gene. The ends were cut back, 4 bases at V and 5 bases at J, with 9 bases in the middle. The CDR3 sequence is 12 residues long. Germline V gives CDR1 SGHNT, CDR2 YYREEE (reference sequence). The CDR3 region has the DNA TGTGCCAGCAGCCTCGACGCGGAGACCCAGTACTTC. It codes for CASSLDAETQYF. Using reference TRBV5-4 and TRBJ2-5 for the parts outside the CDR3, the full variable domain is ETGVTQSPTHLIKTRGQQVTLRCSSQSGHNTVSWYQQALGQGPQFIFQYYREEENGRGNFPPRFSGLQFPNYSSELNVNALELDDSALYLCASSLDAETQYFGPGTRLLVL.

This clonotype was counted between two and nine times. The rearrangement uses TRBV15 and TRBJ1-6, with D tentatively TRBD1 (5 bases). Deletions cut 5 bases from V and 6 bases from J, with 23 bases between. The germline V gene has CDR1 LNHNV and CDR2 YYDKDF (reference sequence). The CDR3 contains 18 residues. This CDR3 reads CATSPPRDGQWPNSPLHF. In DNA form, the CDR3 reads TGTGCCACCAGCCCTCCACGGGACGGGCAATGGCCTAATTCACCCCTCCACTTT.

Only a few counts were recorded for this clonotype. V is TRBV5-1 and J is TRBJ1-1, with D perhaps TRBD1 (6 bases). Between the trimmed V and J ends, which lost 7 bases and 1 base, there was a span of 14 bases. Per germline, CDR1 SGHRS and CDR2 YFSETQ. This CDR3 region has 14 residues. The DNA for the CDR3 is TGCGCCAGCGGTCCCGGGGGCGCGAACACTGAAGCTTTCTTT. Its translation is CASGPGGANTEAFF.

The V call is TRBV5-6, the J call TRBJ1-2, with 11 bases lining up with TRBD1. J lost 10 bases, V lost 1 base, and 12 bases had no gene match. The CDR3 extends over 16 amino acids. Germline CDR1 SGHDT, CDR2 YYEEEE. The CDR3 loop is CASSLTFVGQGEPYTF. CDR3 nucleotides: TGTGCCAGCAGCTTGACGTTTGTGGGACAGGGGGAACCCTACACCTTC.